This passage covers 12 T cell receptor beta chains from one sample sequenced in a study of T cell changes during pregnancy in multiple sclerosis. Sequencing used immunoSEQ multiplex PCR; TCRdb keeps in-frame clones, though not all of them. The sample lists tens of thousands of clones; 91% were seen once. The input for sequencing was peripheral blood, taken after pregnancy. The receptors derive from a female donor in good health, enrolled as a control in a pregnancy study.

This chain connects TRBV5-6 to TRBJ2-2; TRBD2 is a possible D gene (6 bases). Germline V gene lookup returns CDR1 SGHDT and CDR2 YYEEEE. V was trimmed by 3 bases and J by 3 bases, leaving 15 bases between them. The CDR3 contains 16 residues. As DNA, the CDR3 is TGTGCCAGCAGCTCTGAAGCGACTAGTTACACCGGGGAGCTGTTTTTT. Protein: CASSSEATSYTGELFF.

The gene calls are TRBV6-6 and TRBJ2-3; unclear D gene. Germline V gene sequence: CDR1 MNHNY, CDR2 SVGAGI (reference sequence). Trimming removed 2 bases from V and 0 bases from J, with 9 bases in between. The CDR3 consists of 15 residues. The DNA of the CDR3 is TGTGCCAGCAGTTACGGCGCGGCTAGCACAGATACGCAGTATTTT. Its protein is CASSYGAASTDTQYF.

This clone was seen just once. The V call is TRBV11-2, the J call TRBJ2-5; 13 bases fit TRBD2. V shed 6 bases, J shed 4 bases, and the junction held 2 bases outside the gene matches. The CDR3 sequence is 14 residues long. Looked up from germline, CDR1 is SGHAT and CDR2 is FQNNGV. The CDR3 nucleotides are TGTGCCAGCAGTCGACTAGCGGGGGGAGAGACCCAGTACTTC. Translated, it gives CASSRLAGGETQYF.

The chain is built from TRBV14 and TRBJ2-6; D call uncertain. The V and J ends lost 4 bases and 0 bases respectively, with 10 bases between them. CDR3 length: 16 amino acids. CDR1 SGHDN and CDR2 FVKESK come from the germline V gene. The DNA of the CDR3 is TGTGCCAGCAGCCCCTTGCGAGGCTCTGGGGCCAACGTCCTGACTTTC. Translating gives CASSPLRGSGANVLTF. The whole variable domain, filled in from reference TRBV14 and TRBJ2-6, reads EAGVTQFPSHSVIEKGQTVTLRCDPISGHDNLYWYRRVMGKEIKFLLHFVKESKQDESGMPNNRFLAERTGGTYSTLKVQPAELEDSGVYFCASSPLRGSGANVLTFGAGSRLTVL.

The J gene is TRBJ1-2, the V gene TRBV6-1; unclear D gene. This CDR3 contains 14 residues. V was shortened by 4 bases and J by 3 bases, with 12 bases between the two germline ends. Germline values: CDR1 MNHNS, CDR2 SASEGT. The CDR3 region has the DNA TGTGCCAGCAGTGTGGATGGGGAGTACTATGGCTACACCTTC. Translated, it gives CASSVDGEYYGYTF.

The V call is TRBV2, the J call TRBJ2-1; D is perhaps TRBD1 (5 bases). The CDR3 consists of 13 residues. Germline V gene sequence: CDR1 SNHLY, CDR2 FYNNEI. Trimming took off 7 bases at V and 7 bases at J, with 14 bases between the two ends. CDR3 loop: CASIQDIGNEQFF. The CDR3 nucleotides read TGTGCCAGCATTCAGGACATTGGGAATGAGCAGTTCTTC.

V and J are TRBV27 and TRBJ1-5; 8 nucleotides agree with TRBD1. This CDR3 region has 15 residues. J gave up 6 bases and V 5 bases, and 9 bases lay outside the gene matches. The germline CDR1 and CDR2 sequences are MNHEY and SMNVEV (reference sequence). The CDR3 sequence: CASSKTGAGRQPQHF. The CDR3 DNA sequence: TGTGCCAGCAGTAAGACAGGGGCAGGTCGTCAGCCCCAGCATTTT.

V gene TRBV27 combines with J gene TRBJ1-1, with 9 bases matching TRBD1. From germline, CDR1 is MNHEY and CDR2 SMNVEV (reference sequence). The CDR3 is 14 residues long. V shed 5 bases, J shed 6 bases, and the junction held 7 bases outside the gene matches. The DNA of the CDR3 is TGTGCCAGCAGTGCGACAGGGGGGTTGCCTGAAGCTTTCTTT. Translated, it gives CASSATGGLPEAFF.

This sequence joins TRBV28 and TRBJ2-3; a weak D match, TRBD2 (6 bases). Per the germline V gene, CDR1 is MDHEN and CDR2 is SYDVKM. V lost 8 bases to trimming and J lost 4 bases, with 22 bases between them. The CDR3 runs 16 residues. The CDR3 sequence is CASVTWGGEIADTQYF. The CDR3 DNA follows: TGTGCCAGCGTAACCTGGGGCGGGGAAATCGCAGATACGCAGTATTTT.

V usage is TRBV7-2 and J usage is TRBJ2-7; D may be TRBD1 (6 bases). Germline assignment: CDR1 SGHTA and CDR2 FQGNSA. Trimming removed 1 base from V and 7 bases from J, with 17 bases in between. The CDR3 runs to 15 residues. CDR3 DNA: TGTGCCAGCAGCTTAGGGAGTTCAGGGGCGCGTGAGCAGTACTTC. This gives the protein CASSLGSSGAREQYF.

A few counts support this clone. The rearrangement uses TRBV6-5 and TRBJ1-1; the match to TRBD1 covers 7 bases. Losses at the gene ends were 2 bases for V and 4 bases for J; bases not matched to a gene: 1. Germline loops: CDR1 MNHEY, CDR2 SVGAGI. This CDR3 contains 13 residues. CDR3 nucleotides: TGTGCCAGCAGTTACCGACAGGGCACTGAAGCTTTCTTT. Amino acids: CASSYRQGTEAFF.

DNA of the CDR3: TGTGCCAGCAGCCTAACACAGGGGTTCCTAGCCAAAAACATTCAGTACTTC. Its translation is CASSLTQGFLAKNIQYF. This chain joins TRBV28 and TRBJ2-4; 7 bases align to TRBD1. The CDR3 consists of 17 residues. Germline-derived CDR1 and CDR2 are MDHEN and SYDVKM. J gave up 0 bases and V 6 bases, and 11 bases lay outside the gene matches.